A selection of T cell receptor beta chains follows, all from one sample in a study of blood T cell dynamics during melanoma immunotherapy. The assay was immunoSEQ multiplex PCR, and TCRdb's table has in-frame clones only and misses some. The data hold about 16,000 clones, with roughly 90% observed a single time. This sample comprised blood, obtained from a patient treated with checkpoint blockade. These receptor sequences come from a human donor with melanoma. Both conserved end residues are part of each CDR3. A D gene is named only where the DNA matches it firmly. Some rows have no size entry. The others give once, few or many, or a class for an expanded clone.

v_gene	j_gene	d_gene	abundance	CDR3nt	CDR3aa
TRBV6-6	TRBJ1-2	-	-	TGTGCCAGCAGAACCCTCCGAGGCGGGGACAACTATGGCTACACCTTC	CASRTLRGGDNYGYTF
TRBV7-9	TRBJ1-4	-	-	TGTGCCAGCAGCGCCAGTAGGGCCCGGAGGGAAAAACTGTTTTTT	CASSASRARREKLFF
TRBV2	TRBJ2-2	-	-	TGTGCCAGCAGTGAGTGGTCGACCGGGGAGCTGTTTTTT	CASSEWSTGELFF
TRBV27	TRBJ2-3	TRBD2	-	TGTGCCAGCAGTTCGTCTAGCGGGGGCACAGATACGCAGTATTTT	CASSSSSGGTDTQYF
TRBV6-5	TRBJ1-2	TRBD1	-	TGTGCCAGCAGTCGTGGACAGGGTGCATTTTATGGCTACACCTTC	CASSRGQGAFYGYTF
TRBV18	TRBJ1-4	-	once	TGTGCCAGCTCACCGGGGGGAATTAATGAAAAACTGTTTTTT	CASSPGGINEKLFF
TRBV9	TRBJ1-2	TRBD1	-	TGTGCCAGCAGCGACGGACAGGGACGGTTTGACTACACCTTC	CASSDGQGRFDYTF
TRBV4-1	TRBJ2-1	-	-	TGCGCCAGCAGCCAAGGCGGAGCGGTCCTTTACAATGAGCAGTTCTTC	CASSQGGAVLYNEQFF
TRBV4-2	TRBJ2-5	-	-	TGTGCCAGCAGCCAAGAAAGAGGCATACAGACCCAGTACTTC	CASSQERGIQTQYF
TRBV5-1	TRBJ1-1	-	-	TGCGCCAGCAGCCCCTCTGGGGTGAGGACTGAAGCTTTCTTT	CASSPSGVRTEAFF
TRBV5-1	TRBJ2-5	TRBD2	once	TGCGCCAGCAGCTTGGGACTAGCGGGAGGAAGAGAGACCCAGTACTTC	CASSLGLAGGRETQYF
TRBV4-1	TRBJ2-3	-	-	TGCGCCAGCAGCCATCCTAGCACAGATACGCAGTATTTT	CASSHPSTDTQYF
TRBV19	TRBJ2-1	TRBD2	-	TGTGCCAGTAGTATAGGGACTAGCGGATATAATGAGCAGTTCTTC	CASSIGTSGYNEQFF
TRBV19	TRBJ2-1	-	-	TGTGCCAGTAGCAACGGGATTCACAATGAGCAGTTCTTC	CASSNGIHNEQFF
TRBV2	TRBJ2-1	-	-	TGTGCCAGCAGGTGGAGTGTGGTTGTGGCTGAGCAGTTCTTC	CASRWSVVVAEQFF
TRBV18	TRBJ2-1	-	once	TGTGCCAGCTCGCTCGACTATTCCTCCTACAATGAGCAGTTCTTC	CASSLDYSSYNEQFF
TRBV28	TRBJ2-1	-	-	TGTGCCAGCAGCCCTCCCTTTGGGACTGTAGGGTACAATGAGCAGTTCTTC	CASSPPFGTVGYNEQFF
TRBV12-5	TRBJ2-4	-	-	TGTGCTAGTGGTGTAGAAACATTAGCCAAAAACATTCAGTACTTC	CASGVETLAKNIQYF
TRBV10-2	TRBJ1-2	TRBD1	-	TGCGCCAGCAGTGTACAGGGGGCTCGATATGGCTACACCTTC	CASSVQGARYGYTF
TRBV7-9	TRBJ1-5	-	-	TGTGCCAGCAGCTTAGAGATGACGCCCCAGCATTTT	CASSLEMTPQHF
TRBV7-6	TRBJ2-7	-	-	TGTGCCAGCAGCTCCCCAGTTTCCTACGGGCAGTACTTC	CASSSPVSYGQYF
TRBV18	TRBJ1-1	-	once	TGTGCCAGCTCCGTTGGAGAGAACACTGAAGCTTTCTTT	CASSVGENTEAFF
TRBV2	TRBJ1-2	-	few	TGTGCCAGCAGTGCCCCCCCGGGGGGCGTTGGGGGCTACACCTTC	CASSAPPGGVGGYTF
TRBV7-3	TRBJ2-3	-	-	TGTGCCAGCAGCGAACCGTCGGATACGCAGTATTTT	CASSEPSDTQYF
TRBV7-2	TRBJ1-2	-	-	TGTGCCAGCAGCTTAGGGACAAACTATGGCTACACCTTC	CASSLGTNYGYTF
TRBV19	TRBJ1-1	TRBD1	-	TGTGCCACCTGGGACAGGGGGCGGAACACTGAAGCTTTCTTT	CATWDRGRNTEAFF
TRBV5-6	TRBJ1-1	TRBD1	-	TGTGCCAGCAGCACAACAGGGGTGAACACTGAAGCTTTCTTT	CASSTTGVNTEAFF
TRBV6-1	TRBJ1-1	TRBD1	-	TGTGCCAGCACCCGGGACAGGGCCGACACTGAAGCTTTCTTT	CASTRDRADTEAFF